These 6 T cell receptor beta chains were sequenced from one sample in a study of blood T cell repertoires in COVID-19. Generated by immunoSEQ multiplex PCR, the TCRdb table keeps only in-frame clones and is missing some. The top ten hold around 4.4% of the sample, which has hundreds of thousands of clones, 75% to 90% seen once. Sequencing was done on a sample of peripheral blood. Source of these receptors: a man in his forties with acute or convalescent COVID-19.

The chain links TRBV23-1 to TRBJ1-5, with 7 bases matching TRBD1. TRBV23-1 is designated an ORF whose function remains uncertain. V lost 4 bases to trimming and J lost 5 bases; unmatched junction nucleotides: 11. This CDR3 spans 16 amino acids. This CDR3 is CASSLTQTGSHQPQHF. The CDR3 bases are TGCGCCAGCAGTCTTACCCAGACAGGGTCCCATCAGCCCCAGCATTTT.

V and J are TRBV7-2 and TRBJ2-3, with D tentatively TRBD2 (5 bases). From germline, CDR1 is SGHTA and CDR2 FQGNSA. CDR3 length: 14 residues. V was cut by 6 bases and J by 0 bases, with 10 bases left in between. Here the CDR3 DNA reads TGTGCCAGCAGTCGAGGACTCAGCACAGATACGCAGTATTTT. It is translated as CASSRGLSTDTQYF.

Turning to this clone: Different DNA sequences within this sample yield the same CDR3. The rearrangement uses TRBV5-1 and TRBJ1-1; 7 bases fit TRBD1. Germline CDR1 and CDR2: SGHRS and YFSETQ. The trim removed 0 bases at V and 0 bases at J, leaving 2 bases unmatched. This CDR3 comprises 15 residues. The CDR3 reads CASSLAGQMNTEAFF. CDR3 DNA: TGCGCCAGCAGCTTGGCGGGACAGATGAACACTGAAGCTTTCTTT. Full variable domain (remainder filled in from reference TRBV5-1 and TRBJ1-1): KAGVTQTPRYLIKTRGQQVTLSCSPISGHRSVSWYQQTPGQGLQFLFEYFSETQRNKGNFPGRFSGRQFSNSRSEMNVSTLELGDSALYLCASSLAGQMNTEAFFGQGTRLTVV.

The chain has TRBV7-2 and TRBJ2-1, with 7 nucleotides matching TRBD1. J lost 6 bases, V lost 6 bases, and 5 bases had no gene match. Germline values: CDR1 SGHTA, CDR2 FQGNSA. There are 13 residues in the CDR3. The CDR3 DNA is TGTGCCAGCAGAGGGGACAGACGCAATGAGCAGTTCTTC. Translated, it gives CASRGDRRNEQFF.

This clone was detected a few times. The chain couples TRBV29-1 to TRBJ2-7, with no clear D. The CDR3 sequence is 12 residues long. Trimming shortened V by 4 bases and J by 1 base, and 8 bases separated the two germline ends. Germline V gene sequence: CDR1 SQVTM, CDR2 ANQGSEA. The CDR3, as DNA: TGCAGCGTTGCTGGCGGATCCTACGAGCAGTACTTC. Translating gives CSVAGGSYEQYF.

V gene TRBV15 combines with J gene TRBJ2-7; 7 bases align to TRBD1. The ends lost 0 bases at V and 3 bases at J; junction bases unmatched: 8. The CDR3 runs to 16 residues. Germline assignment: CDR1 LNHNV and CDR2 YYDKDF (reference sequence). The CDR3 sequence is CATSRDQTGSDYEQYF. In nucleotides, the CDR3 is TGTGCCACCAGCAGAGATCAGACAGGGTCGGACTACGAGCAGTACTTC.